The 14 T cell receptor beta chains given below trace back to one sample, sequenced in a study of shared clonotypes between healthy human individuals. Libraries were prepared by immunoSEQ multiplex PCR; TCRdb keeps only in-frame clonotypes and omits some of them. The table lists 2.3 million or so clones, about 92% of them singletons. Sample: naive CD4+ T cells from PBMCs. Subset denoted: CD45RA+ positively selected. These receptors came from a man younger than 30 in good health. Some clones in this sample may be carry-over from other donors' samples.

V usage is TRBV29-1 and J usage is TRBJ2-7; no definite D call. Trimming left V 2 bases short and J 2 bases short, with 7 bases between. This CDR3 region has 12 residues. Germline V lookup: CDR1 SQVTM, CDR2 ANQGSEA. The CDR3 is CSVESQAYEQYF. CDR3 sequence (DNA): TGCAGCGTTGAAAGCCAGGCCTACGAGCAGTACTTC.

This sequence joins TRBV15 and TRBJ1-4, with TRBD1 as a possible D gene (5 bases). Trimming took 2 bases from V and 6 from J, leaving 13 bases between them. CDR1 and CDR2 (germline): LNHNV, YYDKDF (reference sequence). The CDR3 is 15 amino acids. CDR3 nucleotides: TGTGCCACCAGCAGACAGGGTCCATCTTATGAAAAACTGTTTTTT. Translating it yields CATSRQGPSYEKLFF.

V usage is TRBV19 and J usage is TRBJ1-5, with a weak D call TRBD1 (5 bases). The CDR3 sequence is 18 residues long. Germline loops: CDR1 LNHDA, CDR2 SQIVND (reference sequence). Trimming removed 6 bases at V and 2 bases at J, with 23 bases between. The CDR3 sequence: CASRPRDWTSRGNQPQHF. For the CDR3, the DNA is TGTGCCAGTAGACCCCGGGACTGGACATCCCGGGGCAATCAGCCCCAGCATTTT.

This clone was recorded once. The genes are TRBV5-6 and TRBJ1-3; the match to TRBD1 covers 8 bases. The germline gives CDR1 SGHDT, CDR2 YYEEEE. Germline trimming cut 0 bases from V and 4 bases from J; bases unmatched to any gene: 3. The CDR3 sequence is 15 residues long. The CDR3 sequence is CASSLGQGAGNTIYF. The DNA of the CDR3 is TGTGCCAGCAGCTTGGGGCAGGGGGCCGGAAACACCATATATTTT.

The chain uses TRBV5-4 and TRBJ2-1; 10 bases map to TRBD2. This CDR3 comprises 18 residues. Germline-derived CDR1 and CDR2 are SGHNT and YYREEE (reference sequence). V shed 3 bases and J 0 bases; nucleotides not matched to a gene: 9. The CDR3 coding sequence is TGTGCCAGCAGCTCACCTACTTGGACTAGCGGCTCCTACAATGAGCAGTTCTTC. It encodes CASSSPTWTSGSYNEQFF. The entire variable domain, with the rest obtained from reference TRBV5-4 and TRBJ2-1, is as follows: ETGVTQSPTHLIKTRGQQVTLRCSSQSGHNTVSWYQQALGQGPQFIFQYYREEENGRGNFPPRFSGLQFPNYSSELNVNALELDDSALYLCASSSPTWTSGSYNEQFFGPGTRLTVL.

CDR3 residues: CASSRRRSEETQYF. The CDR3 coding sequence is TGTGCCAGCAGCCGCCGGAGGAGCGAAGAGACCCAGTACTTC. The chain joins TRBV7-8 to TRBJ2-5; perhaps TRBD2 as D (5 bases). Germline V CDR1 and CDR2: SGHVS, FQNEAQ. The CDR3 is made up of 14 amino acids. V lost 5 bases and J lost 3, with 13 bases in between.

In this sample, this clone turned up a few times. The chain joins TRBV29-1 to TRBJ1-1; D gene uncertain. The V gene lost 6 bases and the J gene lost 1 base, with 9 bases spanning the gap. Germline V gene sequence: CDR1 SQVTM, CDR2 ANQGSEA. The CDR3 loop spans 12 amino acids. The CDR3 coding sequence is TGCAGCGTGACACCTTCGAACACTGAAGCTTTCTTT. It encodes CSVTPSNTEAFF. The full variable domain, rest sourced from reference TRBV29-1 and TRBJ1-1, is SAVISQKPSRDICQRGTSLTIQCQVDSQVTMMFWYRQQPGQSLTLIATANQGSEATYESGFVIDKFPISRPNLTFSTLTVSNMSPEDSSIYLCSVTPSNTEAFFGQGTRLTVV.

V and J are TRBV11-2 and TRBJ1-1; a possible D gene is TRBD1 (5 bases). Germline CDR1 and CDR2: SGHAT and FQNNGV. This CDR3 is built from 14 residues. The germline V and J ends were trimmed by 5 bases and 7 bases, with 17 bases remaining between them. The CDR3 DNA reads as TGTGCCAGCAGCCCCCTAAAGGGGTTGGGTGAAGCTTTCTTT. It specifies CASSPLKGLGEAFF.

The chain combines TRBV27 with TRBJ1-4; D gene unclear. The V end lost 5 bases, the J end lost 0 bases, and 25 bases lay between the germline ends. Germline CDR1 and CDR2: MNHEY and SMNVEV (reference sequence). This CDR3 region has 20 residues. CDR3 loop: CASSPFAIEFSKSTNEKLFF. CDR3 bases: TGTGCCAGCAGTCCGTTCGCAATTGAATTTTCGAAGTCAACTAATGAAAAACTGTTTTTT.

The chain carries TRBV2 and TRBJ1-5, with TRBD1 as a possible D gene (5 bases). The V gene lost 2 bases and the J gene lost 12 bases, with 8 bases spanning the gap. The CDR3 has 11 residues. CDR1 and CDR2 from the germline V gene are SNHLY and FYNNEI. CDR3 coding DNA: TGTGCCAGCAGTGAATCAGGGTTCCAGCATTTT. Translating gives CASSESGFQHF. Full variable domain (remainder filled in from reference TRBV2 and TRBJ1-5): EPEVTQTPSHQVTQMGQEVILRCVPISNHLYFYWYRQILGQKVEFLVSFYNNEISEKSEIFDDQFSVERPDGSNFTLKIRSTKLEDSAMYFCASSESGFQHFGDGTRLSIL.

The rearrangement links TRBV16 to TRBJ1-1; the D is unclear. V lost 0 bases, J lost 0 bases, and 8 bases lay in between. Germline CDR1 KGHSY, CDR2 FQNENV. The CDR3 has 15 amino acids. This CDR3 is CASSQSTSLNTEAFF. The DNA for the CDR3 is TGTGCCAGCAGCCAATCGACGAGTCTGAACACTGAAGCTTTCTTT.

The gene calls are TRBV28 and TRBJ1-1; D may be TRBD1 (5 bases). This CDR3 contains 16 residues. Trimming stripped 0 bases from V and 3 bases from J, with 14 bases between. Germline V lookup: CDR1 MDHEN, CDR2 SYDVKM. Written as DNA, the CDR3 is TGTGCCAGCAGTTTATGGAGTACGGGGCAAGACACTGAAGCTTTCTTT. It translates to CASSLWSTGQDTEAFF.

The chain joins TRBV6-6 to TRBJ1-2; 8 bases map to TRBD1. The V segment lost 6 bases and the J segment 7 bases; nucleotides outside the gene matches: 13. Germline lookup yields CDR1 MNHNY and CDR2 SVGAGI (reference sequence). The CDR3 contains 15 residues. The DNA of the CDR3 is TGTGCCAGCAGCCCCGCCCCCGGACAGGGAGGTGGCTACACCTTC. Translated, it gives CASSPAPGQGGGYTF.

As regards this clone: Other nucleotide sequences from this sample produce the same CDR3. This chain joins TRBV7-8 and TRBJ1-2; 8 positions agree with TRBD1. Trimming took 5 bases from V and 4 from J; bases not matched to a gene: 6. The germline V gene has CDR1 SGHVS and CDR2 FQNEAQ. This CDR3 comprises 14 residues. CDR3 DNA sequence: TGTGCCAGCAGCCTTGGACAGGGACTCTATGGCTACACCTTC. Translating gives CASSLGQGLYGYTF.